This TCR beta chain originates from a study of T cells after yellow fever vaccination. In the study overall: Researchers used SMART-Seq v4 Ultra Low Input to prepare fractions that had low cell numbers. Regarding the study as a whole: When the response was secondary, it was weaker but reached its peak faster, day 5 versus 15. Reappearing after the booster were most of the clones from primary vaccination (about 95% CD4, 88% CD8).

In this sample, this clonotype turned up many times. As yet, its antigen is unknown. There are 14 residues in the CDR3. Per the germline V gene, CDR1 is SGHRS and CDR2 is YFSETQ. Trimming removed 4 bases from V and 7 bases from J, with 14 bases in between. 5'RACE template switching added a universal primer site and UMIs to TCR cDNA. A single record per CDR3 protein comes from TCRdb applying MiXCR to the 5' RACE reads. The table records approximately 180,000 distinct CDR3 sequences, 6.2% of them present only once. The source is a man aged 18-30 years who received the YFV17D yellow fever vaccine. The sample was CD4+ T cells sorted from PBMCs, taken on the day of the first yellow fever vaccination. The chain joins TRBV5-1 to TRBJ1-4, with a tentative D call TRBD1 (6 bases). The CDR3 region is CASSLGTMVEKLFF. As DNA, the CDR3 is TGCGCCAGCAGCCTTGGGACAATGGTTGAAAAACTGTTTTTT.